This T cell receptor (beta chain) stems from a study of T cell responses to AZD1222 COVID-19 vaccine. As concerns this clone: The antigen is not known.

Study outcomes and limitations: No repertoire was sampled before or during the peak T cell response, only after it.

This CDR3 is built from 15 residues. Germline CDR1 is SGHRS and CDR2 is YFSETQ. Trimming cost V 4 bases and J 8 bases, with 18 bases left between them. Some clones are missing from TCRdb's copy, which holds only in-frame ones; the method was immunoSEQ multiplex PCR. This sample has 160,000 or so clones, with about nine tenths found just once. The sequenced sample was peripheral blood, obtained 28 days after the second AZD1222 dose. The genes are TRBV5-1 and TRBJ1-4; the D is unclear. This receptor was taken from an adult who received the AZD1222 COVID-19 vaccine. The CDR3 DNA follows: TGCGCCAGCAGCCCCGGTTCCGGAACAGCGGAAAAACTGTTTTTT. It is translated as CASSPGSGTAEKLFF.